This T cell receptor beta chain was sequenced for a study of blood T cell repertoires in COVID-19. Study-level background: Sources were T cells, B-cell-depleted T cells, or PBMCs; the material itself was cDNA or gDNA.

J was trimmed by 11 bases and V by 6 bases; bases with no gene match: 13. Germline V gene sequence: CDR1 KGHSH, CDR2 LQKENI. This CDR3 comprises 15 residues. Here immunoSEQ multiplex PCR was the method, and the copy in TCRdb shows in-frame clones only, minus some. Among under 95,000 clones listed, roughly 90% were seen once. The sequenced material came from peripheral blood. The V gene is TRBV18, the J gene TRBJ1-5; TRBD1 agrees at 10 bases. This clonotype was sampled from a woman over 75 with acute or convalescent COVID-19. The CDR3 nucleotides read TGTGCCAGCTCCCGATCCGGGACAGGGGCTTGGTCCCAGCATTTT. Its translation: CASSRSGTGAWSQHF.